What follows are 13 T cell receptor beta chains derived from one specimen sequenced in a study of shared clonotypes between healthy human individuals. Repertoires were generated with immunoSEQ multiplex PCR, while TCRdb's copy carries only in-frame clones and drops some. The sample holds around 690,000 clones, 90% seen once. The sample comprised memory CD8+ T cells from PBMCs. Subset noted: CD45RO+ cells pooled with CCR7-negative TemRA cells. The origin of the receptors is a man between 18 and 35 years old in good health. Some clones in this sample may be carry-over from other donors' samples.

V is TRBV4-1 and J is TRBJ1-4; the D gene is possibly TRBD1 (5 bases). The V and J ends lost 8 bases and 6 bases respectively, with 13 bases between them. Germline CDR1 and CDR2: MGHRA and YSYEKL. There are 13 residues in the CDR3. The CDR3 DNA reads TGCGCCAGCGCGCCGGGACTTTATGAAAAACTGTTTTTT. Its protein product is CASAPGLYEKLFF.

The chain uses TRBV28 and TRBJ1-5; a weak D match, TRBD1 (6 bases). The CDR3 runs 17 residues. Trimming pared 5 bases from V and 0 bases from J, leaving 17 bases between. The germline gives CDR1 MDHEN, CDR2 SYDVKM. In DNA, the CDR3 is TGTGCCAGCAGTCTGCCGGGGGGGGCAGCTAGCAATCAGCCCCAGCATTTT. As protein: CASSLPGGAASNQPQHF.

The chain is built from TRBV5-1 and TRBJ2-5, with TRBD2 identical over 10 bases. Germline CDR1 is SGHRS and CDR2 is YFSETQ. V was pared by 4 bases and J by 5 bases, with 17 bases of the junction left unmatched. This CDR3 comprises 18 residues. The CDR3 protein is CASSASGSEVRGQETQYF. The CDR3 region has the DNA TGCGCCAGCAGCGCTAGCGGGAGTGAGGTGAGGGGGCAGGAGACCCAGTACTTC.

The chain employs TRBV29-1 and TRBJ1-2; TRBD1 might be the D (6 bases). The CDR3 totals 13 residues. The V end lost 7 bases, the J end lost 4 bases, and 16 bases lay between the germline ends. CDR1 is SQVTM, CDR2 ANQGSEA, per germline. In nucleotides, the CDR3 is TGCAGCGGCTGGGGGGGGCGCGCCTATGGCTACACCTTC. Translated, it gives CSGWGGRAYGYTF. The full variable domain, in which reference TRBV29-1 and TRBJ1-2 provide the parts outside the CDR3, is SAVISQKPSRDICQRGTSLTIQCQVDSQVTMMFWYRQQPGQSLTLIATANQGSEATYESGFVIDKFPISRPNLTFSTLTVSNMSPEDSSIYLCSGWGGRAYGYTFGSGTRLTVV.

This clone showed up just once. The chain employs TRBV28 and TRBJ1-3; 10 bases map to TRBD1. This CDR3 is 14 amino acids long. The junction had 5 bases not matched to a gene; V was cut back by 8 bases and J by 4 bases. Germline CDR1 is MDHEN and CDR2 is SYDVKM. This CDR3 is CASRDRGSGNTIYF. CDR3 DNA: TGTGCCAGCCGGGACAGGGGTTCAGGAAACACCATATATTTT.

V gene TRBV19 combines with J gene TRBJ2-7, with D perhaps TRBD1 (5 bases). The CDR3 length is 12 residues. Trimming left V 7 bases short and J 6 bases short, with 13 bases between. CDR1 and CDR2 from the germline V gene are LNHDA and SQIVND (reference sequence). Written as DNA, the CDR3 is TGTGCCAGTAAAGATCAGGGTGGCGAGCAGTACTTC. Translating gives CASKDQGGEQYF.

The chain employs TRBV6-5 and TRBJ2-7; either TRBD1 or TRBD2 may fit D (5 bases each). The germline V gene encodes CDR1 MNHEY and CDR2 SVGAGI. The CDR3 contains 11 residues. Trimming removed 10 bases at V and 3 bases at J, with 10 bases between. The CDR3 region is CATAGGYEQYF. The CDR3 DNA reads as TGTGCCACGGCTGGGGGCTACGAGCAGTACTTC.

The gene calls are TRBV2 and TRBJ2-7, with D possibly being TRBD1 (5 bases). The CDR3 has 14 residues. Germline V gene lookup returns CDR1 SNHLY and CDR2 FYNNEI. V lost 9 bases and J 0 bases, leaving 15 bases between the germline ends. CDR3 residues: CARDGGAYSYEQYF. CDR3 bases: TGTGCCAGAGACGGTGGGGCCTACTCCTACGAGCAGTACTTC.

There are a few counts of this clone. The V gene is TRBV7-9, the J gene TRBJ1-1; 7 positions match TRBD1. Trimming at V came to 6 bases and at J to 1 base, leaving 5 bases not matched to a gene. This CDR3 spans 14 amino acids. CDR1 is SEHNR and CDR2 is FQNEAQ in the germline V gene (reference sequence). The CDR3, as DNA: TGTGCCAGCAGACGACAGGGAGGGAACACTGAAGCTTTCTTT. Protein: CASRRQGGNTEAFF.

The chain recombines TRBV4-2 with TRBJ2-7, with 8 bases fitting TRBD2. After removal of 1 base from V and 7 bases from J, the junction contained 3 bases not matched to a gene. CDR3 length: 13 amino acids. The germline CDR1 and CDR2 sequences are LGHNA and YNFKEQ. CDR3 protein: CASSQAIAGEQYF. In nucleotides, the CDR3 is TGTGCCAGCAGCCAAGCGATAGCGGGGGAGCAGTACTTC.

The rearrangement links TRBV27 to TRBJ2-1, with 12 bases aligning to TRBD1. Germline V gives CDR1 MNHEY, CDR2 SMNVEV (reference sequence). The CDR3 is made up of 16 amino acids. The J segment lost 7 bases and the V segment lost 2 bases, leaving 6 bases of the junction unmatched. The CDR3 nucleotides are TGTGCCAGCAGTTTAAGGGGGACAGGGGGCTTTAATGAGCAGTTCTTC. Its translation is CASSLRGTGGFNEQFF.

This chain uses TRBV6-5 with TRBJ2-1; tentative D call: TRBD1 (6 bases). The CDR3 loop spans 14 amino acids. Between the trimmed V and J ends, which lost 0 bases and 8 bases, there was a span of 11 bases. Germline V gene lookup returns CDR1 MNHEY and CDR2 SVGAGI. The CDR3 bases are TGTGCCAGCAGTTACTCTCGGGACATATATGAGCAGTTCTTC. Translation: CASSYSRDIYEQFF.

This rearrangement joins TRBV28 to TRBJ1-4, with D tentatively TRBD1 (5 bases). The CDR3 runs 16 residues. Germline CDR1 and CDR2: MDHEN and SYDVKM. V dropped 7 bases and J dropped 5 bases, with 20 bases sitting between them. The CDR3, as DNA: TGTGCCAGCAACCAACTCCGGGACGCTAAAAATGAAAAACTGTTTTTT. Encoded protein: CASNQLRDAKNEKLFF.